These 7 T cell receptor beta chains were all obtained from the same sample, sequenced in a study of cytomegalovirus exposure and HLA in healthy donors. The PCR employed 60 Vbeta primers together with 13 Jbeta primers. Profiled with immunoSEQ multiplex PCR; TCRdb holds only in-frame clones, not every one. The sample has approximately 200,000 clones. The source material was PBMCs. Source of these receptors: a boy younger than 18 in good health and CMV-seronegative.

The J gene is TRBJ1-6, the V gene TRBV2; 8 nucleotides match TRBD1. The CDR3 loop spans 15 amino acids. After removal of 7 bases from V and 6 bases from J, the junction contained 8 bases not matched to a gene. Germline V gene lookup returns CDR1 SNHLY and CDR2 FYNNEI. CDR3 DNA sequence: TGTGCCAGCACCCGACAGGGGACAGGTAATTCACCCCTCCACTTT. This gives the protein CASTRQGTGNSPLHF.

Concerning this clone itself: This same CDR3 is encoded by further DNA sequences in the sample. The CDR3 DNA follows: TGTGCCAGTAGTATAGGACAGGGTTCCTACGAGCAGTACTTC. This encodes CASSIGQGSYEQYF. This chain connects TRBV19 to TRBJ2-7; 7 bases are shared with TRBD1. The trim removed 1 base at V and 1 base at J, leaving 1 base unmatched. This CDR3 region has 14 residues. Germline CDR1 reads LNHDA; CDR2 reads SQIVND (reference sequence).

This chain uses TRBV4-3 with TRBJ1-3, with 8 bases lining up with TRBD1. CDR3 length: 16 amino acids. Germline V CDR1 and CDR2: LGHNA, YSLEER. V trimming: 3 bases; J trimming: 4 bases; junction bases outside the gene matches: 8. In nucleotides, the CDR3 is TGCGCCAGCAGCCAGGCCGACAGGGGCGTGGGAAACACCATATATTTT. Its translation is CASSQADRGVGNTIYF.

As concerns this clone: Within the sample, other DNA sequences also encode this same CDR3. The gene calls are TRBV5-1 and TRBJ1-2, with 8 bases matching TRBD1. The CDR3 is 14 residues long. Germline CDR1 and CDR2: SGHRS and YFSETQ. Trimming at V came to 0 bases and at J to 7 bases, leaving 5 bases not matched to a gene. The CDR3 spells CASSLVAGGGGYTF. Written as DNA, the CDR3 is TGCGCCAGCAGCTTGGTTGCAGGGGGCGGTGGCTACACCTTC.

This rearrangement joins TRBV7-6 to TRBJ2-1; 13 nucleotides agree with TRBD2. The V and J ends lost 7 bases and 2 bases, in that order; junction bases with no gene match: 8. Germline CDR1 reads SGHVS; CDR2 reads FNYEAQ. The length of the CDR3 is 17 residues. The CDR3 DNA sequence: TGTGCCAGCACCGCGAGAGGGACTAGCGGGGCCTACAATGAGCAGTTCTTC. Translated, it gives CASTARGTSGAYNEQFF.

This sequence joins TRBV7-9 and TRBJ2-7, with 8 bases fitting TRBD1. Germline trimming cut 4 bases from V and 8 bases from J; bases unmatched to any gene: 10. The CDR3 extends over 14 amino acids. Germline lookup yields CDR1 SEHNR and CDR2 FQNEAQ (reference sequence). CDR3 nucleotides: TGTGCCAGCAGCTCCTGGACAGGGATCTCTAAGCAGTACTTC. Encoded protein: CASSSWTGISKQYF.

The rearrangement joins TRBV18 to TRBJ1-2; 8 nucleotides align to TRBD1. Germline trimming cut 3 bases from V and 7 bases from J; bases unmatched to any gene: 10. Germline CDR1 KGHSH, CDR2 LQKENI. The CDR3 contains 15 residues. CDR3 in DNA: TGTGCCAGCTCACCGCTGACAGGGGAGCACGGTGGCTACACCTTC. Translating it yields CASSPLTGEHGGYTF.